This T cell receptor (beta chain) came from a study of T-cell memory formation after mild COVID-19. Study-wide background: Most TCR clusters belonged to a single donor.

This clonotype showed up just a few times. The antigen is unknown. One entry per CDR3 protein results from TCRdb running MiXCR on the 5' RACE reads. The profile shows roughly 280,000 distinct CDR3 sequences, around 8% of them singletons. Notes on the study in general: Nothing showed for sure that second-wave clones peaking on day 37 were SARS-CoV-2 specific. Detection of some responders pre-infection suggested pre-existing cross-reactive memory T cells participated.

Material for sequencing was PBMCs or a T cell subset sorted from them (not recorded which). The receptor was derived from a man between 18 and 29 years old who had mild COVID-19 (a few samples of this study predate the infection). Cell type and time point are not known.

The CDR3 DNA reads as TGTGCCAGCAGCTTCACTGGGACTAGCGACCAAGAGACCCAGTACTTC. This encodes CASSFTGTSDQETQYF. The chain recombines TRBV7-3 with TRBJ2-5; 10 bases align to TRBD2. J was trimmed by 0 bases and V by 3 bases; bases with no gene match: 4. Germline CDR1 SGHTA, CDR2 FQGTGA. The CDR3 contains 16 residues.